A selection of T cell receptor beta chains follows, all from one sample in a study of shared clonotypes between healthy human individuals. This table comes from immunoSEQ multiplex PCR, and its TCRdb copy is limited to in-frame clones, with some not included. The table lists over a million clones, around 97% of them singletons. Sequencing used naive CD4+ T cells sorted from blood. The receptors derive from a young man in good health. The CDR3 runs from the conserved cysteine through the conserved F or W. D genes are given only for firm matches. Size is omitted from some rows. Given values are once, few, many or a class for expanded clones.

v_call	d_call	clone_size	j_call	cdr3_nt	cdr3_aa
TRBV19	.	.	TRBJ2-1	TGTGCCAGTAGTTCCCCCGGGACTCCCAGGGGGGATGAGCAGTTCTTC	CASSSPGTPRGDEQFF
TRBV28	.	.	TRBJ2-7	TGTGCCAGCAGCTCCCCTATGGGGGGCTACTACGAGCAGTACTTC	CASSSPMGGYYEQYF
TRBV29-1	TRBD2	.	TRBJ2-1	TGCAGCGTAAGGACTAGCGGGAGTATCTCCTACAATGAGCAGTTCTTC	CSVRTSGSISYNEQFF
TRBV6-5	.	.	TRBJ2-6	TGTGCCAGCAGTTTAACAGGTGCTGGGGCCAACGTCCTGACTTTC	CASSLTGAGANVLTF
TRBV28	.	.	TRBJ2-7	TGTGCCAGCCGTGCTCCTGGGGGACTGGCATGGGAGCAGTACTTC	CASRAPGGLAWEQYF
TRBV28	TRBD2	.	TRBJ2-1	TGTGCCAGCAGTTTAGCTGGGACTAGCGGGATGAGGAATCGGCCGGAGCAGTTCTTC	CASSLAGTSGMRNRPEQFF
TRBV5-1	.	once	TRBJ2-7	TGCGCCAGCAGCTTATTACCATCCGGCGAGCAGTACTTC	CASSLLPSGEQYF
TRBV2	.	.	TRBJ2-7	TGTGCCAGCAGCAAAAACGGCGAGCAGTACTTC	CASSKNGEQYF
TRBV10-3	.	.	TRBJ2-1	TGTGCCATCGAGGTTTTTGGCTTCCCCGGGCACAATGAGCAGTTCTTC	CAIEVFGFPGHNEQFF
TRBV5-1	.	.	TRBJ2-2	TGCGCCAGCAGCGGGGGGTCTAGTCGCGGGGAGCTGTTTTTT	CASSGGSSRGELFF
TRBV28	.	.	TRBJ2-7	TGTGCCAGCAGTTTATACACAGGGACGTCCTACGAGCAGTACTTC	CASSLYTGTSYEQYF
TRBV7-9	.	.	TRBJ2-3	TGTGCCAGCAGCTTAAGACAGAACCCTTCTAGCACAGATACGCAGTATTTT	CASSLRQNPSSTDTQYF
TRBV7-3	.	.	TRBJ2-1	TGTGCCAGCAGCTTGGGTTGGGATAATGAGCAGTTCTTC	CASSLGWDNEQFF
TRBV5-4	.	.	TRBJ2-6	TGTGCCAGCAGCTTCCAGGGACCTGGGGCCAACGTCCTGACTTTC	CASSFQGPGANVLTF
TRBV28	.	.	TRBJ1-1	TGTGCCAGCAGTCCTCCCGGTCGGAACACTGAAGCTTTCTTT	CASSPPGRNTEAFF
TRBV11-2	.	.	TRBJ2-1	TGTGCCAGCAGCTCCGGGTTGCGGTACAATGAGCAGTTCTTC	CASSSGLRYNEQFF
TRBV5-1	TRBD1	.	TRBJ2-7	TGCGCCAGCACCTTGGACAGGGAGAATAACGAGCAGTACTTC	CASTLDRENNEQYF
TRBV13	TRBD2	.	TRBJ2-7	TGTGCCAGCAGCCCCCGGCGGGGACTAGCGGAACCCTACGAGCAGTACTTC	CASSPRRGLAEPYEQYF
TRBV6-5	.	.	TRBJ2-7	TGTGCCAGCAGTCAAGGGACCAGGAACTACGAGCAGTACTTC	CASSQGTRNYEQYF
TRBV20-1	.	.	TRBJ2-3	TGCAGTGCTAGGGAGGGGTTGGGGCAATGGTTT	CSAREGLGQWF
TRBV5-1	.	.	TRBJ2-7	TGCGCCAGCAGCGCCGGACTATCAGGCTACGAGCAGTACTTC	CASSAGLSGYEQYF
TRBV18	.	.	TRBJ2-3	TGTGCCAGCTCAAAGGACAGCACAGATACGCAGTATTTT	CASSKDSTDTQYF
TRBV5-1	.	.	TRBJ2-1	TGCGCCAGCAGCCTCACAGAAAACAATGAGCAGTTCTTC	CASSLTENNEQFF
TRBV28	.	.	TRBJ2-7	TGTGCCAGCAGTTTGGGGGGCGGGAGCTCCTACGAGCAGTACTTC	CASSLGGGSSYEQYF
TRBV7-7	.	.	TRBJ2-3	TGTGCCAGCAGCTTAGACCGGGGAGATACGCAGTATTTT	CASSLDRGDTQYF
TRBV11-3	.	.	TRBJ2-2	TGTGCCAGCAGCTTAGGGGGCGCGGACACCGGGGAGCTGTTTTTT	CASSLGGADTGELFF
TRBV28	.	.	TRBJ2-4	TGTGCCAGCAGTCCTCAGTGGCTAGCCAAAAACATTCAGTACTTC	CASSPQWLAKNIQYF
TRBV10-1	.	once	TRBJ2-7	TGCGCCAGCAGTGAGTCTATGGGGACCGCCGCCTACGAGCAGTACTTC	CASSESMGTAAYEQYF
TRBV5-3	.	.	TRBJ1-3	TGTGCCAGAAGCTTGGCCGAATGGCAGGAGAGTCCAAACTCTGGAAACACCATATATTTT	CARSLAEWQESPNSGNTIYF
TRBV7-9	TRBD2	.	TRBJ2-3	TGTGCCAGCAGCTTCCGGGGGCGGGAGGGCCGAGATACGCAGTATTTT	CASSFRGREGRDTQYF
TRBV6-6	TRBD2	.	TRBJ2-7	TGTGCCAGCAGTTACTCTACTAGCGGGAGTCCCTACGAGCAGTACTTC	CASSYSTSGSPYEQYF
TRBV28	.	.	TRBJ1-5	TGTGCCAGCAGCCGTGACGATGCTCAGCCCCAGCATTTT	CASSRDDAQPQHF
TRBV18	.	.	TRBJ1-4	TGTGCCAGCTCAGAGGGAAATGAAAAACTGTTTTTT	CASSEGNEKLFF
TRBV7-9	.	few	TRBJ1-2	TGTGCCAGCAGCATTGGGGGTCATGGCTACACCTTC	CASSIGGHGYTF
TRBV14	.	.	TRBJ2-1	TGTGCCAGCAGCCACCGACCAGGGAATGAGCAGTTCTTC	CASSHRPGNEQFF
TRBV2	.	.	TRBJ2-3	TGTGCCAGCAGTGCCTACCTTGTAGATACGCAGTATTTT	CASSAYLVDTQYF
TRBV6-6	.	.	TRBJ2-1	TGTGCCAGCAGTTACTCGGGCGGCCTGTCGCCTGAGCAGTTCTTC	CASSYSGGLSPEQFF
TRBV5-6	.	.	TRBJ2-2	TGTGCCAGCAGCCCAGGACTTGAGAACACCGGGGAGCTGTTTTTT	CASSPGLENTGELFF
TRBV7-9	.	.	TRBJ2-1	TGTGCCAGCAGCCGGAACACACCCCACAATGAGCAGTTCTTC	CASSRNTPHNEQFF
TRBV2	.	.	TRBJ2-1	TGTGCCAGCAGCAATACACACTTTAGCTCCTACAATGAGCAGTTCTTC	CASSNTHFSSYNEQFF
TRBV10-3	.	.	TRBJ2-2	TGTGCCATCAGTGGGCCCCCCGCGGGGCCGGGGACCGGGGAGCTGTTTTTT	CAISGPPAGPGTGELFF
TRBV4-3	.	.	TRBJ2-3	TGCGCCAGCAGCCAAGATGTCGTCCGGGAGAGGGAAGATACGCAGTATTTT	CASSQDVVREREDTQYF
TRBV5-1	TRBD2	.	TRBJ2-1	TGCGCCAGCAGCCAGCGGGAGGGTGGCTACAATGAGCAGTTCTTC	CASSQREGGYNEQFF
TRBV27	.	.	TRBJ1-5	TGTGCCAGCAGTTTAGAGGGGAAACGCGGTCAGCCCCAGCATTTT	CASSLEGKRGQPQHF
TRBV18	TRBD1	.	TRBJ2-2	TGTGCCAGCTCCCCCGGGACAGTGAACACCGGGGAGCTGTTTTTT	CASSPGTVNTGELFF